This T cell receptor beta chain originates from a study of CD8+ T cells in alopecia areata. Study summary: Tofacitinib lasted 6 to 18 months, then 6 months off drug. Whole-study findings and limits: Scalp clonality, together with expanded CD8+ clones among the top 100, fell significantly with tofacitinib.

This sample's treatment: oral pan-JAK inhibitor, 5-10 mg twice daily. For this clone: Its antigen remains unknown.

Germline V gene lookup returns CDR1 LGHNA and CDR2 YNFKEQ. V lost 4 bases, J lost 7 bases, and 10 bases stayed unmatched. The CDR3 runs to 15 residues. cDNA prepared by RNA extraction and subsequent reverse transcription served as the template for sequencing. Repertoires were generated with immunoSEQ multiplex PCR, while TCRdb's copy carries only in-frame clones and drops some. The sample has about 200,000 clones; around two fifths are singletons. The sequence derives from a human donor with alopecia areata. V usage is TRBV4-2 and J usage is TRBJ2-1, with TRBD2 matching over 7 bases. The sample was CD4+ T cells sorted from blood, taken at week 34, from a patient treated with tofacitinib. The CDR3 sequence is CASSPRDYHGNEQFF. CDR3 sequence (DNA): TGTGCCAGCAGCCCCCGGGACTACCATGGGAATGAGCAGTTCTTC.